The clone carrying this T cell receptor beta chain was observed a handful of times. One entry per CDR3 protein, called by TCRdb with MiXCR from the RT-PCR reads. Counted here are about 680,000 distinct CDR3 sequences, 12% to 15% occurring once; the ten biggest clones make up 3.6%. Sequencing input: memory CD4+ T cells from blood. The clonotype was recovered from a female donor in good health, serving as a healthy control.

The CDR3 spells CASRIGYRGTNEKLFF. Written as DNA, the CDR3 is TGTGCCAGCAGGATCGGATACAGGGGGACTAATGAAAAACTGTTTTTT. The V gene is TRBV6-5, the J gene TRBJ1-4; 8 nucleotides line up with TRBD1. Germline-derived CDR1 and CDR2 are MNHEY and SVGAGI. Trimming cost V 6 bases and J 2 bases; bases outside gene matches: 8. This CDR3 comprises 16 residues.